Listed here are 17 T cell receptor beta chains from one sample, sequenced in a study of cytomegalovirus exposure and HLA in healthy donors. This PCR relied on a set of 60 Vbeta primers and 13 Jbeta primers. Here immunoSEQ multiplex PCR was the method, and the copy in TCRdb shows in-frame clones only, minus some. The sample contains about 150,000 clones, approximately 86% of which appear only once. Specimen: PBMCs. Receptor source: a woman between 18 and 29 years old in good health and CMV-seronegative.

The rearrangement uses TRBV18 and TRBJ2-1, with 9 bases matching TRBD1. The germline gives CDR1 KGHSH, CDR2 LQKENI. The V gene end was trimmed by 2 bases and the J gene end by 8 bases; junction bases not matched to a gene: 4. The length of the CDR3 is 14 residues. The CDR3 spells CASSPGTGSDEQFF. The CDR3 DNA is TGTGCCAGCTCACCAGGGACAGGGAGCGATGAGCAGTTCTTC.

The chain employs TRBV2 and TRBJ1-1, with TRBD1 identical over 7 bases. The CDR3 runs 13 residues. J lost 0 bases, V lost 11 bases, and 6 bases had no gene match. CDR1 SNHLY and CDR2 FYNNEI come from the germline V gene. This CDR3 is CAVQDRVNTEAFF. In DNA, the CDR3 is TGTGCCGTACAAGACAGGGTGAACACTGAAGCTTTCTTT.

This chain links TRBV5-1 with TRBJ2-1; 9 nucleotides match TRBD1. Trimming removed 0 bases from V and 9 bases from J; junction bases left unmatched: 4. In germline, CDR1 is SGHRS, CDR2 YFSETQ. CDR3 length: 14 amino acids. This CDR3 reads CASSLGDRDPEQFF. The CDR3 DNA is TGCGCCAGCAGCTTGGGGGACAGGGACCCTGAGCAGTTCTTC. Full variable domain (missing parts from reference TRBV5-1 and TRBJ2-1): KAGVTQTPRYLIKTRGQQVTLSCSPISGHRSVSWYQQTPGQGLQFLFEYFSETQRNKGNFPGRFSGRQFSNSRSEMNVSTLELGDSALYLCASSLGDRDPEQFFGPGTRLTVL.

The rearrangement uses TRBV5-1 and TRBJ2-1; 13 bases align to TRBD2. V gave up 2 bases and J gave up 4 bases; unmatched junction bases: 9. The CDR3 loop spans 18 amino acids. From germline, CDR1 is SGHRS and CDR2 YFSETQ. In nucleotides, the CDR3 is TGCGCCAGCAGCTTAGGACTAGCGGGAGATGGGGCTTACAATGAGCAGTTCTTC. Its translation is CASSLGLAGDGAYNEQFF.

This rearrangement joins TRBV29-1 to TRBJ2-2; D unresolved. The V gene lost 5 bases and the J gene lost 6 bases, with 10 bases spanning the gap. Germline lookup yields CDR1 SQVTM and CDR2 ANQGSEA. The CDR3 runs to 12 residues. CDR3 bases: TGCAGCGTTCGTGTAGTGGCCGGGGAGCTGTTTTTT. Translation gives CSVRVVAGELFF.

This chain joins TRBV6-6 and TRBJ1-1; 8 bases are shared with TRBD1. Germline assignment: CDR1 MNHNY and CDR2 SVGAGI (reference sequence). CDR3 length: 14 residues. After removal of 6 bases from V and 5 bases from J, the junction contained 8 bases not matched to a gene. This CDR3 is CASSPGQGRTEAFF. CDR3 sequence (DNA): TGTGCCAGCAGCCCCGGACAGGGCAGGACTGAAGCTTTCTTT.

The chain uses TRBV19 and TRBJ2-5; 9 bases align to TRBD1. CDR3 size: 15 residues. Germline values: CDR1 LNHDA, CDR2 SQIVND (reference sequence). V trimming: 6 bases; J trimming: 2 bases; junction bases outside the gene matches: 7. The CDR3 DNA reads TGTGCCAGTAGGCACAGGGGGCTCCTTCAAGAGACCCAGTACTTC. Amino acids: CASRHRGLLQETQYF.

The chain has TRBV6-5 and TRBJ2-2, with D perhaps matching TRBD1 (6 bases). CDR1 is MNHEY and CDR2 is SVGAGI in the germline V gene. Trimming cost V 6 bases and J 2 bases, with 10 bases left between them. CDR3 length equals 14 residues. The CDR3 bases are TGTGCCAGCAGGACGACAGGAAACACCGGGGAGCTGTTTTTT. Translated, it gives CASRTTGNTGELFF.

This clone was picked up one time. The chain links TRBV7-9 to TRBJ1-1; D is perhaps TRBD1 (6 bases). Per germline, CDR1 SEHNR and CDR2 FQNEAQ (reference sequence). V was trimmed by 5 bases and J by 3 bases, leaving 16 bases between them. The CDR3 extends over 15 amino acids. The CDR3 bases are TGTGCCAGCAGCCCCAGGGGACCGGCGGACACTGAAGCTTTCTTT. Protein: CASSPRGPADTEAFF.

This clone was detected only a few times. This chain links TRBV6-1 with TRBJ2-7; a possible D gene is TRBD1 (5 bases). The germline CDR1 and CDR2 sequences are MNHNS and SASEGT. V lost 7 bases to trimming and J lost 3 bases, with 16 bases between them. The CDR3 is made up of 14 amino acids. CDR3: CASTPSWGYYEQYF. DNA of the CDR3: TGTGCCAGCACTCCCAGCTGGGGCTACTACGAGCAGTACTTC.

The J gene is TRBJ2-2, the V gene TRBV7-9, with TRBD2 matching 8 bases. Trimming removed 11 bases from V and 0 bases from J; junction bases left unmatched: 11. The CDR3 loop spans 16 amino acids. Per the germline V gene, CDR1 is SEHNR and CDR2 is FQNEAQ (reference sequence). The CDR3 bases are TGTGCCCCTGGTACACTAGCGGCTACGAACACCGGGGAGCTGTTTTTT. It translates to CAPGTLAATNTGELFF.

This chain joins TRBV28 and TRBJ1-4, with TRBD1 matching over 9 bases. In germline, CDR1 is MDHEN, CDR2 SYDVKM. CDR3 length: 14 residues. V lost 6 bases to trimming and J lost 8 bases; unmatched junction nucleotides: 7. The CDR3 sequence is CASSRDREREKLFF. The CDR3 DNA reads TGTGCCAGCAGCCGGGACAGGGAAAGAGAAAAACTGTTTTTT.

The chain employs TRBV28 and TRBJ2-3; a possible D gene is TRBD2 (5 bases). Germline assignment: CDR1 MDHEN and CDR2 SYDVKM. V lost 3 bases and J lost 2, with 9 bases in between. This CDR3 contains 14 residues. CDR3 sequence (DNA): TGTGCCAGCAGTTTTGCGGGTCTCACAGATACGCAGTATTTT. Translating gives CASSFAGLTDTQYF.

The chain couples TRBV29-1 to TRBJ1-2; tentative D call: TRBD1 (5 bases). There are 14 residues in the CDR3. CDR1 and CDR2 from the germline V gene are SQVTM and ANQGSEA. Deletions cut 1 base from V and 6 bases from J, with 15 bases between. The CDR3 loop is CSVEVSYGGNGYTF. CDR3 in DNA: TGCAGCGTTGAAGTCTCCTACGGGGGGAATGGCTACACCTTC.

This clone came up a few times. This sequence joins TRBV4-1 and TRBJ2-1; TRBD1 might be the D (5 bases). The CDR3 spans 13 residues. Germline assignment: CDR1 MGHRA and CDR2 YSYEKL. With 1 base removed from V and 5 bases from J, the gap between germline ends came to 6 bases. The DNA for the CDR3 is TGCGCCAGCAGCCAAGGACAGCACAATGAGCAGTTCTTC. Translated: CASSQGQHNEQFF.

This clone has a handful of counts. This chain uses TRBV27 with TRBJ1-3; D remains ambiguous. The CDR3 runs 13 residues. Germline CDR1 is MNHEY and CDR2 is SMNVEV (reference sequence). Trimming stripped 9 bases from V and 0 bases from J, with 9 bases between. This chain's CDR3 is CASGGLSGNTIYF. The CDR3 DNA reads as TGTGCCAGTGGTGGGCTCTCTGGAAACACCATATATTTT.

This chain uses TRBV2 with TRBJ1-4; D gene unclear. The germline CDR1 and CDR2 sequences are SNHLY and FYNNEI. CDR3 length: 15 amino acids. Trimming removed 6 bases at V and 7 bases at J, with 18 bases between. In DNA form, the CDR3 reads TGTGCCAGCAGCAAAAATGGACTGCGAGGTGAAAAACTGTTTTTT. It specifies CASSKNGLRGEKLFF. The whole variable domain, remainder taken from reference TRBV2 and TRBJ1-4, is EPEVTQTPSHQVTQMGQEVILRCVPISNHLYFYWYRQILGQKVEFLVSFYNNEISEKSEIFDDQFSVERPDGSNFTLKIRSTKLEDSAMYFCASSKNGLRGEKLFFGSGTQLSVL.